This T cell receptor beta chain was documented in a study of blood T cells in healthy people across ages. Through a sample-barcoded 5' primer and a J-beta primer mix, a second PCR was run for about 6 to 11 cycles. Each of the cDNA molecules was tagged by a template-switch adaptor with 12 random nucleotides. All samples gave at least 2.5 million CDR3-containing paired-end reads. TCRdb passed the 5' RACE reads through MiXCR, listing each CDR3 protein once. The sample has 650,000 to 1,000,000 distinct CDR3 sequences, 35% to 40% seen once. Points on this clonotype: This likely reflects a read error, since a far larger clone is one base away.

The sequenced material came from blood. The TCR comes from a man between 18 and 29 years old in good health.

This CDR3 is CASSLGPSADTQYF. The CDR3 nucleotides are TGTGCCAGCAGTCTGGGACCCAGCGCAGATACGCAGTATTTT. The genes are TRBV12-3 or TRBV12-4 and TRBJ2-3; the D gene could be TRBD1 or TRBD2 (5 bases each). The ends were cut back, 5 bases at V and 4 bases at J, with 13 bases in the middle. The CDR3 extends over 14 amino acids.